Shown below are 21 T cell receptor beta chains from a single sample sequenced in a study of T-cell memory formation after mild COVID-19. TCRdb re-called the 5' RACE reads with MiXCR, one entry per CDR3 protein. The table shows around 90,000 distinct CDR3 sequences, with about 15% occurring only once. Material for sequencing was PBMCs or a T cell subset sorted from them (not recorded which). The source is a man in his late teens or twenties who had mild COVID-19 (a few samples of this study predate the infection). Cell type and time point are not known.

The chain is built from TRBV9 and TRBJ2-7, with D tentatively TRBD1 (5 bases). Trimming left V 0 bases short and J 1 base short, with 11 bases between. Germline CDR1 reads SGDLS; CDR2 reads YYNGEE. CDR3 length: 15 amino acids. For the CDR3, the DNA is TGTGCCAGCAGCGTAGGTGTTACAGGTTCCTACGAGCAGTACTTC. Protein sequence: CASSVGVTGSYEQYF.

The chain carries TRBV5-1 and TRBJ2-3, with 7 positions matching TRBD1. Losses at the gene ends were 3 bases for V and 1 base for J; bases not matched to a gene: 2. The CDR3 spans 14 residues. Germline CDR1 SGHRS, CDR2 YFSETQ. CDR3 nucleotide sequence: TGCGCCAGCAGCTGGGACAGCCGCACAGATACGCAGTATTTT. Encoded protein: CASSWDSRTDTQYF.

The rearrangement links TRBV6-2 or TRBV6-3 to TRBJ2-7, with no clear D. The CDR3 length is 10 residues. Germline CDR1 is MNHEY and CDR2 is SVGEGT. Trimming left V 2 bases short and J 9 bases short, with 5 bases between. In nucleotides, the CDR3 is TGTGCCAGCAGTTACAGAGGGCAGTACGTC. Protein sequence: CASSYRGQYV.

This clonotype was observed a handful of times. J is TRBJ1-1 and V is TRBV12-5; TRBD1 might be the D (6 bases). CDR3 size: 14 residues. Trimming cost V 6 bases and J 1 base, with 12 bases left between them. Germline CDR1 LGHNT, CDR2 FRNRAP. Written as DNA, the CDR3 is TGTGCTAGTGGCGCGACAGGACGGAACACTGAAGCTTTCTTT. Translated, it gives CASGATGRNTEAFF.

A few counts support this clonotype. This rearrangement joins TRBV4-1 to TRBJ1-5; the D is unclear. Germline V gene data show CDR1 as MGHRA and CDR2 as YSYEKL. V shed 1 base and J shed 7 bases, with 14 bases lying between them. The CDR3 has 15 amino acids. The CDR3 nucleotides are TGCGCCAGCAGCCAAGTGGCAGGCAATACCCAGCCCCAGCATTTT. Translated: CASSQVAGNTQPQHF.

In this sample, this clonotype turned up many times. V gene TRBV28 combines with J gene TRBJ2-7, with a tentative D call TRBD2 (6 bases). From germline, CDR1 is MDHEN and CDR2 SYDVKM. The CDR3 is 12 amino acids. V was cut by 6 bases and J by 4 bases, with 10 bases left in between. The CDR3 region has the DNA TGTGCCAGCAGCTTGGGAGGTTACGAGCAGTACGTC. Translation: CASSLGGYEQYV.

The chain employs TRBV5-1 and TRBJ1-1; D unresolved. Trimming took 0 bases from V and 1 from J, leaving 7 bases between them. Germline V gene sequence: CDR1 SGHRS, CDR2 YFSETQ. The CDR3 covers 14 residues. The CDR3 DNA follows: TGCGCCAGCAGCTTGGAACAGCAGAACACTGAAGCTTTCTTT. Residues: CASSLEQQNTEAFF.

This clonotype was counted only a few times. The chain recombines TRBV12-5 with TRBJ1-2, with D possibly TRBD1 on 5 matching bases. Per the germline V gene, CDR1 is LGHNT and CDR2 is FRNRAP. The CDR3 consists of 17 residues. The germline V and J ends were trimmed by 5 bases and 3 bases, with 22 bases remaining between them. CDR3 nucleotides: TGTGCTAGTGGTCTCATAAGGAAACGGGGCGTCGACTATGGCTACACCTTC. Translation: CASGLIRKRGVDYGYTF.

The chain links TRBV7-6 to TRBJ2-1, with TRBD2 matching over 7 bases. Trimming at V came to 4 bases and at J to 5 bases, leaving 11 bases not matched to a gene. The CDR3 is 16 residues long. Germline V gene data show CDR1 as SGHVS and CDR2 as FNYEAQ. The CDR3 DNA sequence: TGTGCCAGCAGCTCTCCCTTGGCGGGGGAAAACAATGAGCAGTTCTTC. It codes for CASSSPLAGENNEQFF.

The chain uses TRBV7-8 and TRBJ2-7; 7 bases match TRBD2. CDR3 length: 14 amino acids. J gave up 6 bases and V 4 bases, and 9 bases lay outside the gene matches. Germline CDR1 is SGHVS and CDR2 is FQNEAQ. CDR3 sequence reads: CASSSYGLVGEQYF. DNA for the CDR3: TGTGCCAGCAGCTCCTATGGACTAGTTGGCGAGCAGTACTTC. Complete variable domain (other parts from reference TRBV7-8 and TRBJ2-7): GAGVSQSPRYKVAKRGQDVALRCDPISGHVSLFWYQQALGQGPEFLTYFQNEAQLDKSGLPSDRFFAERPEGSVSTLKIQRTQQEDSAVYLCASSSYGLVGEQYFGPGTRLTVT.

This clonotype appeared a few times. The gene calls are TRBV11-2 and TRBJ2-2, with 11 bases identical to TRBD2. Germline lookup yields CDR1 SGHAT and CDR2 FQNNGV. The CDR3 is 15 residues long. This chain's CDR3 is CAGSGGERYTGELFF. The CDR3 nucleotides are TGTGCTGGTAGCGGGGGGGAAAGATACACCGGGGAGCTGTTTTTT.

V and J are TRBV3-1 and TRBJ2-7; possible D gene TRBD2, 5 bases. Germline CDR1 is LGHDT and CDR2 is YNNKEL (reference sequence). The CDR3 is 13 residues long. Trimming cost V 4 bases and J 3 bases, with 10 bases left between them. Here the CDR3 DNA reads TGTGCCAGCAGCCGAGGGTGGGACTACGAGCAGTACTTC. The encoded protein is CASSRGWDYEQYF.

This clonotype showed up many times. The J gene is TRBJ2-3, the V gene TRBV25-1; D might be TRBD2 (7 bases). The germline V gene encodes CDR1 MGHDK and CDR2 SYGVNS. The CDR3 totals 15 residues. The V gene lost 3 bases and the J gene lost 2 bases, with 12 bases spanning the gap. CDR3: CASSDGGQVTDTQYF. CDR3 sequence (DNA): TGTGCCAGCAGTGACGGGGGGCAGGTCACAGATACGCAGTATTTT.

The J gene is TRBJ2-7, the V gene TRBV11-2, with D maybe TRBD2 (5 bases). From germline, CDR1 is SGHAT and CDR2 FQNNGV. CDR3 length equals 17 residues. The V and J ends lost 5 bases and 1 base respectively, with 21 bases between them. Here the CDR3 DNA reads TGTGCCAGCAGCCAAGGGAGTCGGGTCCTCAAATCCTACGAGCAGTACTTC. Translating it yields CASSQGSRVLKSYEQYF.

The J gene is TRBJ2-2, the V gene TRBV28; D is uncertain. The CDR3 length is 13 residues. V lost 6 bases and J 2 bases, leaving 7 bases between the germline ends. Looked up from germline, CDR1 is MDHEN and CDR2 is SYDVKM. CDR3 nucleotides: TGTGCCAGCAGCCTACATAACACCGGGGAGCTGTTTTTT. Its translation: CASSLHNTGELFF.

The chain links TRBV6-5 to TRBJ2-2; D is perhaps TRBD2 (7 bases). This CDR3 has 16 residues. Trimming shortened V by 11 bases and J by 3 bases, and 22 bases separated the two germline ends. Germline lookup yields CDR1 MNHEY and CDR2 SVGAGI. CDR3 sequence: CAGTSRGAGDTGELFF. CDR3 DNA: TGTGCCGGCACTTCACGGGGGGCAGGGGACACCGGGGAGCTGTTTTTT.

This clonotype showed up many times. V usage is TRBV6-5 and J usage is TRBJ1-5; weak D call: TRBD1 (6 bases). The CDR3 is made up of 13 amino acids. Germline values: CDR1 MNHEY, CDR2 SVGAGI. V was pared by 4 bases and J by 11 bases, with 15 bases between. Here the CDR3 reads CASSSPGGLTQHF. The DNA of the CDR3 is TGTGCCAGCAGTTCGCCCGGGGGCTTGACCCAGCATTTT.

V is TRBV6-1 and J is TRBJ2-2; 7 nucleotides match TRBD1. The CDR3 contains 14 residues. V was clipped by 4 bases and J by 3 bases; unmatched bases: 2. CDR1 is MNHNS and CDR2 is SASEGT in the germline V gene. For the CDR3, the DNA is TGTGCCAGCAGTGTCGGACAGGACACCGGGGAGCTGTTTTTT. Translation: CASSVGQDTGELFF.

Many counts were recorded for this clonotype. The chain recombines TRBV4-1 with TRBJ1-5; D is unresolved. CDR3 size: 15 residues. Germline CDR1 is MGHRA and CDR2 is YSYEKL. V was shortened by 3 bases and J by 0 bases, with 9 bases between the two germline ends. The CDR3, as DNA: TGCGCCAGCAGCCAGAGACACGTTAGCAATCAGCCCCAGCATTTT. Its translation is CASSQRHVSNQPQHF.

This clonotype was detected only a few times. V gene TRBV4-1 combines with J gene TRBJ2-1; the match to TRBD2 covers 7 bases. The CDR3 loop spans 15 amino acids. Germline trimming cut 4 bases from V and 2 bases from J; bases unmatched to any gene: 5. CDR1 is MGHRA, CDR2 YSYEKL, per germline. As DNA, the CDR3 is TGCGCCAGCAGCCCAGGGACTACCCCCTACAATGAGCAGTTCTTC. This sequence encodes CASSPGTTPYNEQFF.

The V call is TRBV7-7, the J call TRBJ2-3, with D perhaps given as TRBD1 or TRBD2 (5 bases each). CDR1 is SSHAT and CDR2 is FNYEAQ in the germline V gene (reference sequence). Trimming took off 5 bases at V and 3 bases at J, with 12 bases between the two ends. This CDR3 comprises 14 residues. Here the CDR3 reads CASSPGLETDTQYF. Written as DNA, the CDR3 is TGTGCCAGCAGCCCGGGGCTAGAGACAGATACGCAGTATTTT.